This is a list of T cell receptor beta chains from one sample in a study of T cell responses to AZD1222 COVID-19 vaccine. The method was immunoSEQ multiplex PCR; TCRdb's version includes in-frame clones alone and lacks a portion of them. The sample consists of roughly 190,000 clones, approximately 92% of them appearing once. The material was peripheral blood, obtained 28 days after the second dose of the MenACWY control vaccine. The receptor source for this set is an adult who received the MenACWY meningococcal vaccine as a control. The CDR3 runs from the conserved cysteine through the conserved F or W. D genes are given only for firm matches. A row's size may be missing; if present it is once, few, many or a size class.

J gene	D gene	clone size	V gene	CDR3 DNA	CDR3 protein
TRBJ1-2	.	.	TRBV20-1	TGCAGTGCTAGTGGCGGGGTGAACTATGGCTACACCTTC	CSASGGVNYGYTF
TRBJ1-1	TRBD1	.	TRBV5-1	TGCGCCATCCCCAGGGGGGGGAAGGTGAGGAACACTGAAGCTTTCTTT	CAIPRGGKVRNTEAFF
TRBJ1-3	.	.	TRBV12-3/TRBV12-4	TGTGCCAGTAGGTACTCTGGAAACACCATATATTTT	CASRYSGNTIYF
TRBJ1-1	.	once	TRBV25-1	TGTGCCAGCAGTGAATCTTGGACTGAAGCTTTCTTT	CASSESWTEAFF
TRBJ2-7	.	.	TRBV11-2	TGTGCCAGCAGCTTAGTCCGGGGGAGCGCCTACGAGCAGTACTTC	CASSLVRGSAYEQYF
TRBJ2-2	TRBD2	.	TRBV3-1/TRBV3-2	TGTGCCAGCAGCCAAGATTGGGGGGGAGCGGTCACCGGGGAGCTGTTTTTT	CASSQDWGGAVTGELFF
TRBJ1-1	.	.	TRBV5-1	TGCGCCAGCAGTCTCAGGGGTGTAGAGATGGCTGAAGCTTTCTTT	CASSLRGVEMAEAFF
TRBJ1-1	.	.	TRBV2	TGTGCCAGCAGTCTGGGTAGAACCACTGAAGCTTTCTTT	CASSLGRTTEAFF
TRBJ2-7	.	.	TRBV5-1	TGCGCCAGCAGCTTGGTTTCTAGCACCTACGAGCAGTACTTC	CASSLVSSTYEQYF
TRBJ2-3	.	.	TRBV27	TGTGCCAGCAGTTTATGGTCCCAGGGAAAGGGCACAGATACGCAGTATTTT	CASSLWSQGKGTDTQYF
TRBJ1-4	.	.	TRBV27	TGTGCCAGCAGCCCCATAACTGCAACTAATGAAAAACTGTTTTTT	CASSPITATNEKLFF
TRBJ2-1	TRBD1	.	TRBV18	TGTGCCAGCTTCCGCGGACAGGGAGTCAATAATGAGCAGTTCTTC	CASFRGQGVNNEQFF
TRBJ2-7	TRBD2	.	TRBV5-1	TGCGCCAGCAGCTCTGGACTAGCGGGAGTCACCAGGGACGAGCAGTACTTC	CASSSGLAGVTRDEQYF
TRBJ1-5	.	.	TRBV10-3	TGTGCCCAACTCGGGGGAGTGGGCAGCTATTTAGTTGGTCAGCCCCAGCATTTT	CAQLGGVGSYLVGQPQHF
TRBJ2-7	.	.	TRBV30	TGTGCCTGGACAGACTCCTCCTACGAGCAGTACTTC	CAWTDSSYEQYF
TRBJ2-5	.	.	TRBV6-5	TGTGCCAGCAGCCACATAAGGGACTCAAAAGAGACCCAGTACTTC	CASSHIRDSKETQYF
TRBJ1-4	.	.	TRBV6-5	TGTGCCAGCAGCCAGGGGTGGACTAATGAAAAACTGTTTTTT	CASSQGWTNEKLFF
TRBJ2-2	.	.	TRBV30	TGTGCCTGGAGGGGGACCGGGGAGCTGTTTTTT	CAWRGTGELFF
TRBJ2-7	TRBD2	.	TRBV7-2	TGTGCCAGCAGCCTCCTCTGGACTAGCGGCCTCTCCTACGAGCAGTACTTC	CASSLLWTSGLSYEQYF
TRBJ2-7	TRBD2	.	TRBV19	TGTGCCAGTAGTATTGTAGCGACTAGCGCCTCCTACGAGCAGTACTTC	CASSIVATSASYEQYF
TRBJ2-7	.	.	TRBV30	TGTGCCTGGAACAGGCTCTCCTACGAGCAGTACTTC	CAWNRLSYEQYF
TRBJ2-3	.	.	TRBV27	TGTGCCAGCAGTTTATCGCGGACGCCCACAGATACGCAGTATTTT	CASSLSRTPTDTQYF
TRBJ2-7	TRBD2	.	TRBV30	TGTGCCTGGAGTGGGACGGGCAGACCCGCTAGCGGGTTCTACGAGCAGTACTTC	CAWSGTGRPASGFYEQYF
TRBJ2-1	.	.	TRBV30	TGTGCCTGGAGCCCCTTAACGAGAAATGAGCAGTTCTTC	CAWSPLTRNEQFF
TRBJ2-3	.	.	TRBV5-4	TGTGCCAGCAGAATTCCTGGGGGCACAGATACGCAGTATTTT	CASRIPGGTDTQYF